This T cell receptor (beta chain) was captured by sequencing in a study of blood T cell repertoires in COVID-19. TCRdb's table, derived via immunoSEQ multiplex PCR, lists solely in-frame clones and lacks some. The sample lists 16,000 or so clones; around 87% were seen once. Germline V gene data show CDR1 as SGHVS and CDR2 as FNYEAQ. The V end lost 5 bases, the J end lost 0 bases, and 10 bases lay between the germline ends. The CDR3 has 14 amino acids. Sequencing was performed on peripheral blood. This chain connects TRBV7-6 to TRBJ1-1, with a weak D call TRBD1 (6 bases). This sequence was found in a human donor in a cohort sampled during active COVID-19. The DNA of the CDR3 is TGTGCCAGCAGCCGACAGGCGATGAACACTGAAGCTTTCTTT. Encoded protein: CASSRQAMNTEAFF.